This TCR beta chain derives from a study of blood T cell repertoires in COVID-19. Study in general: T cells, B-cell-depleted T cells, or PBMCs provided the cDNA or gDNA that served as material.

In the original processing: Scientists estimated how many nucleated cells there were by amplifying reference gene primers. Sequencing used immunoSEQ multiplex PCR; TCRdb keeps in-frame clones, though not all of them. D and trimming come from the DNA, and the V and J calls and clone size come from that table. The table records tens of thousands of clones, about 85% of them present only once. CDR3 length equals 15 residues. The V gene lost 5 bases and the J gene lost 6 bases, with 16 bases spanning the gap. The germline CDR1 and CDR2 sequences are SGHTA and FQGNSA. The J gene is TRBJ2-2, the V gene TRBV7-2, with D possibly matching TRBD2 (6 bases). This sequence originates from a woman in her 70s in a cohort sampled during active COVID-19. Sequenced: peripheral blood. The CDR3 DNA reads as TGTGCCAGCAGCGCCCGACTAGGGCTGGCCGGGGAGCTGTTTTTT. Encoded protein: CASSARLGLAGELFF.